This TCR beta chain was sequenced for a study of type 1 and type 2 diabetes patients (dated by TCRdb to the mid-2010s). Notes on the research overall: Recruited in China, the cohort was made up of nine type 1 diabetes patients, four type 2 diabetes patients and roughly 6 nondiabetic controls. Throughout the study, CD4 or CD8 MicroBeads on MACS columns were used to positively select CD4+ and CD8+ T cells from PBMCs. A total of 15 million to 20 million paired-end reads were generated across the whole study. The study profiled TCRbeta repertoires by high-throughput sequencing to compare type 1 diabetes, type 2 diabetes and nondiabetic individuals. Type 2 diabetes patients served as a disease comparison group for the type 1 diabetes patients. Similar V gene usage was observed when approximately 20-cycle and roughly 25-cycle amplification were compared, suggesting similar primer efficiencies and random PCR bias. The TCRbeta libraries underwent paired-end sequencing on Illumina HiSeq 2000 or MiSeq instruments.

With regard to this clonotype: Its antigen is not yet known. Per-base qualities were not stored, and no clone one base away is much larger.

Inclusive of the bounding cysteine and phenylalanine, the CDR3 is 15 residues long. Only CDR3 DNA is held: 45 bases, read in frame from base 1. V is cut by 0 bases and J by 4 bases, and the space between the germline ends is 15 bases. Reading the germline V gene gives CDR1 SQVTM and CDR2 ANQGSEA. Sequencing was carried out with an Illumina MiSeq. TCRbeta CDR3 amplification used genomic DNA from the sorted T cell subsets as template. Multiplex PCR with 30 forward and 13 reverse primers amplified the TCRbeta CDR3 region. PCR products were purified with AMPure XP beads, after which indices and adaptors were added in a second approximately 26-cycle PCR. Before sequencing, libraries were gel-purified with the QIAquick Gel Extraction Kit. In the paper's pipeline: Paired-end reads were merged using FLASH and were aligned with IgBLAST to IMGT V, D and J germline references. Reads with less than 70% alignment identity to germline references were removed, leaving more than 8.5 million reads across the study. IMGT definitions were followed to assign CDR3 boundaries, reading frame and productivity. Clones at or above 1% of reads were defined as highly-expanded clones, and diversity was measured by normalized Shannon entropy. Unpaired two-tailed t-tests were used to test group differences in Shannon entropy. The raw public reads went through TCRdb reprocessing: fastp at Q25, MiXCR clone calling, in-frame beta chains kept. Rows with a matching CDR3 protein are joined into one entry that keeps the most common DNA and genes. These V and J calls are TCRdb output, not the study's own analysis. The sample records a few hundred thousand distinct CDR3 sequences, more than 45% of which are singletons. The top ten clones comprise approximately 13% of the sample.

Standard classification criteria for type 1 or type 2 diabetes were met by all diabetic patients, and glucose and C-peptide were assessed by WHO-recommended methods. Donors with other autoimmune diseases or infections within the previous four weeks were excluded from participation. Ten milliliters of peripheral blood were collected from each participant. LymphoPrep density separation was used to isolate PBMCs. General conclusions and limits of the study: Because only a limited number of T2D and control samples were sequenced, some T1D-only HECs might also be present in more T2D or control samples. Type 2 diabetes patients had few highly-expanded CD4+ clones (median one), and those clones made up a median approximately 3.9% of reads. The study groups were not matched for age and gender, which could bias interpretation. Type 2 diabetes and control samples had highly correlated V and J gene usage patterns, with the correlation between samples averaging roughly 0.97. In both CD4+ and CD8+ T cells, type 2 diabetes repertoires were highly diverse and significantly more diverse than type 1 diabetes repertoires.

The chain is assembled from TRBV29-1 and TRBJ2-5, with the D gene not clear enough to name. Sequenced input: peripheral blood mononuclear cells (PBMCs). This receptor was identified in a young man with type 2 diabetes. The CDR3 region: CSVEEWPSWGETQYF. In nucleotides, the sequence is TGCAGCGTTGAAGAATGGCCCTCGTGGGGAGAGACCCAGTACTTC. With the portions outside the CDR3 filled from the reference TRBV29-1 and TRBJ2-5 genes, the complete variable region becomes SAVISQKPSRDICQRGTSLTIQCQVDSQVTMMFWYRQQPGQSLTLIATANQGSEATYESGFVIDKFPISRPNLTFSTLTVSNMSPEDSSIYLCSVEEWPSWGETQYFGPGTRLLVL.